This T cell receptor beta chain originates from a study of T cells in Graves' hyperthyroidism and ophthalmopathy. Germline V lookup: CDR1 DFQATT, CDR2 SNEGSKA (reference sequence). V lost 3 bases, J lost 15 bases, and 21 bases lay in between. The CDR3 covers 13 residues. Study-wide results and caveats: In validation, the model predicted ophthalmopathy. These predictions came a median roughly 6.5 months before onset.

The table lists this clonotype with a few counts. Its antigen is as yet unknown. From RNA transcripts, TCR beta CDR3 regions were amplified. Researchers ran a first-round RT-PCR on the TCR CDR3 using the HTBI primer set. TCRdb fed the multiplex PCR reads into MiXCR, producing one record per CDR3 protein. The table records around 600,000 distinct CDR3 sequences, more than 12% of them present only once. The study included ophthalmopathy patients with Clinical Activity Score at least 3, NOSPECS grade at least 4 and duration under 3 months. Lactation, pregnancy, other autoimmune disease or uncontrolled infection excluded patients.

Sample: blood. The TCR comes from a woman between 45 and 65 years old with Graves' ophthalmopathy. This sequence joins TRBV20-1 and TRBJ2-1; perhaps TRBD2 as D (6 bases). CDR3 protein: CSASRGTLKVGFF. The CDR3 nucleotides read TGCAGTGCTAGTCGAGGGACTCTAAAAGTGGGGTTCTTC.